The 6 T cell receptor beta chains below were found in one sample sequenced in a study of T-cell memory formation after mild COVID-19 (dated by TCRdb to the early 2020s). The method behind the library was 5' RACE. Sequencing was performed on an Illumina NovaSeq 6000. TCRdb applied fastp at Q25 and MiXCR to the public reads, then kept only in-frame beta chains. Here each entry gathers all rows of one CDR3 protein and keeps the most common genes and DNA. This sample comprises 350,000 or so distinct CDR3 sequences, approximately 22% of them detected only once. The top ten constitute approximately 22% of the sample. Sequencing was carried out using PBMCs or a T cell subset sorted from them (not recorded which). The receptor set was obtained from a man aged 18 to 29 who had mild COVID-19 (a few samples of this study predate the infection). The sample titles of this study are shuffled in the database, so cell type and time point are left out; the donor was told from shared clones.

J is TRBJ1-2 and V is TRBV12-3 or TRBV12-4; 8 bases agree with TRBD1. Trimming took 0 bases from V and 3 from J; bases not matched to a gene: 3. This CDR3 region has 15 residues. Here the CDR3 reads CASSLADRVDYGYTF. The CDR3 coding sequence is TGTGCCAGCAGTTTAGCGGACAGGGTTGACTATGGCTACACCTTC.

This chain connects TRBV7-8 to TRBJ2-2, with D maybe TRBD1 (5 bases). V was cut by 5 bases and J by 6 bases, with 10 bases left in between. CDR3 length: 13 residues. Germline V gives CDR1 SGHVS, CDR2 FQNEAQ. The CDR3: CASSQGIAGELFF. The CDR3 nucleotides are TGTGCCAGCAGCCAGGGTATCGCCGGGGAGCTGTTTTTT.

This clonotype was counted at least ten times. The rearrangement links TRBV29-1 to TRBJ1-1; D is uncertain. Per the germline V gene, CDR1 is SQVTM and CDR2 is ANQGSEA. The CDR3 extends over 11 amino acids. Trimming cost V 3 bases and J 3 bases, with 5 bases left between them. CDR3 loop: CSVEGYTEAFF. CDR3 sequence (DNA): TGCAGCGTTGAGGGGTACACTGAAGCTTTCTTT.

A few counts support this clonotype. The junction differs from germline at one of its ends, possibly a read error. J is TRBJ1-4 and V is TRBV6-1; D is ambiguous. The CDR3 is 13 residues long. Germline lookup yields CDR1 MNHNS and CDR2 SASEGT. CDR3 sequence: CASREATYEKLFF. The CDR3 coding sequence is TGTGCCAGCAGGGAAGCCACGTATGAAAAACTGTTTTTT.

The chain employs TRBV6-2 or TRBV6-3 and TRBJ2-7; unclear D gene. V was clipped by 2 bases and J by 2 bases, with 7 bases between them. The CDR3 consists of 13 residues. Germline V gene sequence: CDR1 MNHEY, CDR2 SVGEGT. CDR3 protein: CASSYLFPYEQYF. The CDR3 DNA reads TGTGCCAGCAGTTACCTGTTCCCCTACGAGCAGTACTTC.

This chain connects TRBV7-9 to TRBJ2-3; the D is unclear. V was cut by 8 bases and J by 6 bases, with 12 bases left in between. The CDR3 is 12 residues long. Germline CDR1 SEHNR, CDR2 FQNEAQ (reference sequence). For the CDR3, the DNA is TGTGCCAGCGGACCTATCACGGATACGCAGTATTTT. Protein sequence: CASGPITDTQYF.